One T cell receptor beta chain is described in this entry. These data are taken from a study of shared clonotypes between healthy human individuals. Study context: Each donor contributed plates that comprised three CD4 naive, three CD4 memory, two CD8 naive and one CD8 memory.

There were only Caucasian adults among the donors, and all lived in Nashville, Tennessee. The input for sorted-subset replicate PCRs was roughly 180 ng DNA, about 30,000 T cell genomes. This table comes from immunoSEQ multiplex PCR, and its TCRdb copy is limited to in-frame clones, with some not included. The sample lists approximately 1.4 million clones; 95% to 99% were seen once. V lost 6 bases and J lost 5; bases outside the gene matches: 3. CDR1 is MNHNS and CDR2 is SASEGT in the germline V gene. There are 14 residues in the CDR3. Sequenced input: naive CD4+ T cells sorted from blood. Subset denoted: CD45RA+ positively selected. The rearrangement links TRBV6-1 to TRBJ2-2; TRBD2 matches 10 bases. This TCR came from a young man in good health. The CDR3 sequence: CASRGLAPTGELFF. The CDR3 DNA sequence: TGTGCCAGCAGGGGACTAGCGCCTACCGGGGAGCTGTTTTTT.